This T cell receptor (beta chain) was profiled in a study of cytomegalovirus exposure and HLA in healthy donors. Among the donors, all were healthy bone marrow donors. The PCR employed 60 Vbeta primers together with 13 Jbeta primers. Clones were read by immunoSEQ multiplex PCR, and TCRdb kept only the in-frame ones, dropping some. The table includes about 160,000 clones, over 75% detected once. Sequenced: PBMCs. The origin of this receptor is a woman in her 30s in good health and CMV-seronegative.

CDR3 bases: TGCGCCAGCAGCTTGTGGACATCTGGGGCCAACGTCCTGACTTTC. The encoded protein is CASSLWTSGANVLTF. The chain uses TRBV5-1 and TRBJ2-6, with D possibly TRBD1 on 5 matching bases. The CDR3 is made up of 15 amino acids. The V end lost 1 base, the J end lost 1 base, and 6 bases lay between the germline ends. Germline CDR1 is SGHRS and CDR2 is YFSETQ. The variable domain in full, completed from reference TRBV5-1 and TRBJ2-6, reads KAGVTQTPRYLIKTRGQQVTLSCSPISGHRSVSWYQQTPGQGLQFLFEYFSETQRNKGNFPGRFSGRQFSNSRSEMNVSTLELGDSALYLCASSLWTSGANVLTFGAGSRLTVL.